Listed below are T cell receptor beta chains from one sample, sequenced in a study of brain T cells in children with intractable seizures. The table came from immunoSEQ multiplex PCR; TCRdb's copy has only in-frame clones and leaves some out. This table holds approximately 110,000 clones, 85% to 95% found once. The sample consisted of peripheral blood, taken at surgery. The receptors were sampled from a boy younger than two with hemimegalencephaly and intractable seizures. CDR3s include the opening cysteine and the closing phenylalanine or tryptophan. D genes are given only for firm matches. Clone size is shown for a subset of rows, as once, few, many or a class of expanded clone.

CDR3 DNA	CDR3 protein	clone size	D gene	V gene	J gene
TGCGCCAGCAGCTCGGGACTAGCGGGAGGGCCGGACTCCTACAATGAGCAGTTCTTC	CASSSGLAGGPDSYNEQFF	-	TRBD2	TRBV5-1	TRBJ2-1
TGTGCCAGCAGTTCGTGGCGGGAGGGGTCCTACAATGAGCAGTTCTTC	CASSSWREGSYNEQFF	once	TRBD2	TRBV28	TRBJ2-1
TGTGCCAGCAGCTTAGCCCGTGGGCCCCAGCATTTT	CASSLARGPQHF	-	-	TRBV11-2	TRBJ1-5
TGTGCCAGCAGCCCCATTAATGACAGGGGGCTTGGCTACACCTTC	CASSPINDRGLGYTF	-	TRBD1	TRBV5-4	TRBJ1-2
TGTGCCAGCAGCCGCGGAGGATACGAGCAGTACTTC	CASSRGGYEQYF	-	-	TRBV5-4	TRBJ2-7
TGTGCCAGCTCCGAGCGGGGCTGGGGGACCCAGTACTTC	CASSERGWGTQYF	-	TRBD2	TRBV2	TRBJ2-5
TGTGCCACCCACCGGGGCGGGGAGCTGTTTTTT	CATHRGGELFF	-	-	TRBV28	TRBJ2-2
TGTGCCAGCAGCCGGGACAGGGGGAATCAGCCCCAGCATTTT	CASSRDRGNQPQHF	once	TRBD1	TRBV7-2	TRBJ1-5
TGTGCCAGCAGCCTCACCTGGCGGGGGATACTCGCGAACACCGGGGAGCTGTTTTTT	CASSLTWRGILANTGELFF	-	TRBD2	TRBV11-3	TRBJ2-2
TGTGCCAGCAGGGACACCTACGAGCAGTACTTC	CASRDTYEQYF	-	-	TRBV2	TRBJ2-7
TGTGCCAGCACTCCGGGACTTACCTACGAGCAGTACTTC	CASTPGLTYEQYF	-	-	TRBV28	TRBJ2-7
TGTGCCAGCAGCTTGGCTAGCAATGAGCAGTTCTTC	CASSLASNEQFF	-	-	TRBV5-6	TRBJ2-1
TGTGCCTGGGGAGGGCAATACAATGAGCAGTTCTTC	CAWGGQYNEQFF	once	-	TRBV30	TRBJ2-1
TGTGCCAGCAGCTTAGAGGGCAGCGCCTATGAAGCTTTCTTT	CASSLEGSAYEAFF	-	-	TRBV11-3	TRBJ1-1
TGTGCCAGCAGCCTGGGACAGGGAGGTGAAAAACTGTTTTTT	CASSLGQGGEKLFF	-	TRBD1	TRBV9	TRBJ1-4
TGTGCCAGCAACGGGAACTATGGCTACACCTTC	CASNGNYGYTF	-	-	TRBV28	TRBJ1-2
TGTGCCAGCAGCGTTTCGGGACAAGATACGCAGTATTTT	CASSVSGQDTQYF	-	-	TRBV9	TRBJ2-3
TGTGCCAGCAGCACGCTGGGGGGCAACTATGGCTACACCTTC	CASSTLGGNYGYTF	-	-	TRBV28	TRBJ1-2
TGTGCCAGCAGCTTATATGTGGTAGCGGGAGCGGGCACCGGGGAGCTGTTTTTT	CASSLYVVAGAGTGELFF	few	TRBD2	TRBV7-3	TRBJ2-2
TGTGCCAGCAGCTTAGGGAGTGGGGGCAATCAGCCCCAGCATTTT	CASSLGSGGNQPQHF	few	-	TRBV7-9	TRBJ1-5
TGTGCCACCAGCAGAGGGGGGATACTTAATGAAAAACTGTTTTTT	CATSRGGILNEKLFF	-	-	TRBV15	TRBJ1-4
TGTGCCACCAGTGATCGAACGACAAACGAGCAGTACTTC	CATSDRTTNEQYF	-	-	TRBV24-1	TRBJ2-7
TGTGCCAGCAGCTGGGGGGGCAGTCTCTACAATGAGCAGTTCTTC	CASSWGGSLYNEQFF	-	-	TRBV5-6	TRBJ2-1
TGCGCCAGCAGCCAAGGAGGGATGGGGCAAGAGACCCAGTACTTC	CASSQGGMGQETQYF	few	-	TRBV4-3	TRBJ2-5
TGTGCCAGCAGCTTAGATTTACCGGGAGGCTACACCTTC	CASSLDLPGGYTF	-	-	TRBV7-8	TRBJ1-2
TGTGCCAGCAGCTCCGGACTAGCGCGGGTTTATTTCGACAATGAGCAGTTCTTC	CASSSGLARVYFDNEQFF	-	TRBD2	TRBV11-3	TRBJ2-1
TGTGCCAGCAGCTCCAAGACTAGCGGGAGGGCCAAAAACATTCAGTACTTC	CASSSKTSGRAKNIQYF	-	TRBD2	TRBV7-4	TRBJ2-4
TGTGCCACCAGCAGAGAGGGGCAGGGGGTAGCCGGGGAGCTGTTTTTT	CATSREGQGVAGELFF	-	TRBD1	TRBV15	TRBJ2-2
TGCGCCAGCAGCCAAGATCGCCCCAATGAGCAGTTCTTC	CASSQDRPNEQFF	-	-	TRBV4-3	TRBJ2-1
TGTGCCAGTAGTAGGGACACCTACGAGCAGTACTTC	CASSRDTYEQYF	-	-	TRBV19	TRBJ2-7
TGTGCCACCAGTGACCGGGACAGGGGGTTCACAGATACGCAGTATTTT	CATSDRDRGFTDTQYF	-	TRBD1	TRBV24-1	TRBJ2-3
TGTGCCAGCAGCTCGAACCCAGGGGGCGGCGGGCCCCAGCATTTT	CASSSNPGGGGPQHF	-	TRBD1	TRBV28	TRBJ1-5
TGTGCCAGCAGTTCAAGACAGTCTAATGAAAAACTGTTTTTT	CASSSRQSNEKLFF	-	-	TRBV6-5	TRBJ1-4
TGTGCCAGCTCATCTGACAGGCCCGATTGGCCCCAGCATTTT	CASSSDRPDWPQHF	few	-	TRBV18	TRBJ1-5
TGTGCCAGCGGAGATCGGGCCTATGGCTACACCTTC	CASGDRAYGYTF	-	-	TRBV27	TRBJ1-2
TGCAGCGTAGAATTAGGCGAAAAACTGTTTTTT	CSVELGEKLFF	medium-sized	-	TRBV29-1	TRBJ1-4
TGTGCCAGCAGCTTAAAGGACAGCTCCTACGAGCAGTACTTC	CASSLKDSSYEQYF	-	-	TRBV5-4	TRBJ2-7
TGTGCCATCAGTGCCTCAGGACAGGGGGCGGCCGGGGAGCTGTTTTTT	CAISASGQGAAGELFF	-	TRBD1	TRBV10-3	TRBJ2-2
TGTGCCAGCAGCCAAGATCCATTAGGGGGCCTCCTGAACACTGAAGCTTTCTTT	CASSQDPLGGLLNTEAFF	-	TRBD1	TRBV3-1/TRBV3-2	TRBJ1-1
TGTGCCAGCAGGCGGACAGGCTACAATGAGCAGTTCTTC	CASRRTGYNEQFF	-	TRBD1	TRBV7-3	TRBJ2-1
TGTGCCAGCAGCCCTAGCGGTTCCTACGAGCAGTACTTC	CASSPSGSYEQYF	-	TRBD2	TRBV7-9	TRBJ2-7
TGTGCCAGCAGCTTACACGGCCCTGCGAACACCGGGGAGCTGTTTTTT	CASSLHGPANTGELFF	-	-	TRBV7-2	TRBJ2-2
TGTGCCAGCAGCTTAGTAGGGGGGGGCTTCACAGATACGCAGTATTTT	CASSLVGGGFTDTQYF	-	-	TRBV11-2	TRBJ2-3
TGTGCCAGCAGCTTAGCTCTAGCGGGAGGCAGCACAGATACGCAGTATTTT	CASSLALAGGSTDTQYF	once	TRBD2	TRBV7-6	TRBJ2-3
TGTGCCAGCTCACAGCGACAGGGAAAGGGGAACACTGAAGCTTTCTTT	CASSQRQGKGNTEAFF	-	TRBD1	TRBV18	TRBJ1-1
TGTGCCAGCAGTTTTCGGGCAGCCTCGATCACCGGGGAGCTGTTTTTT	CASSFRAASITGELFF	-	-	TRBV27	TRBJ2-2
TGTGCCAGCAGCGCGACACTCGACTCTGGAAACACCATATATTTT	CASSATLDSGNTIYF	-	-	TRBV9	TRBJ1-3
TGTGCCAGCAGCTTAGAACTAGCGGGAGGGTCCCGACGGAGAGGGGAGCAGTTCTTC	CASSLELAGGSRRRGEQFF	-	TRBD2	TRBV7-2	TRBJ2-1
TGCGCCAGCAGCCAAGATGAGCGGGAGGAGAGAGAGACCCAGTACTTC	CASSQDEREERETQYF	-	TRBD2	TRBV4-1	TRBJ2-5
TGTGCCAGCAGCTTAGGTAGCGGTTCCAGCACAGATACGCAGTATTTT	CASSLGSGSSTDTQYF	once	-	TRBV7-6	TRBJ2-3
TGCGCCAGCAGCCTAACCGGTCCCAGGGAAAAACTGTTTTTT	CASSLTGPREKLFF	-	-	TRBV4-1	TRBJ1-4
TGTGCCAGCAAGTCCGGCTTGGGCTCCTACAATGAGCAGTTCTTC	CASKSGLGSYNEQFF	-	-	TRBV27	TRBJ2-1
TGTGCCACCAGCAGAGATCTTGGTAGGGGGTCAGGAAACACCATATATTTT	CATSRDLGRGSGNTIYF	-	-	TRBV15	TRBJ1-3